Presented here are 14 T cell receptor beta chains from one specimen sequenced in a study of post-analysis software for immune sequencing data. These receptors' targets are unknown. The authors incorporated unique molecular identifiers into the TCR beta cDNA libraries. One entry per CDR3 protein results from TCRdb running MiXCR on the PCR reads. The table has about 820,000 distinct CDR3 sequences, 53% seen once. Whole-study findings and limits: In patients, 4 to 6 TRBV segments were more frequent than in controls, with TRBV5-6, TRBV5-1 and TRBV20-1 among them.

Sequencing was done on a sample of blood. Receptors were obtained from a girl aged 5 to 17 with multiple sclerosis.

This sequence joins TRBV5-1 and TRBJ2-7; D not certain. The CDR3 spans 17 residues. Germline V CDR1 and CDR2: SGHRS, YFSETQ. V lost 4 bases and J lost 2, with 22 bases in between. CDR3 in amino acids: CASSPTTNRRYPYEQYF. The CDR3 nucleotides are TGCGCCAGCAGCCCTACCACTAACCGACGGTACCCCTACGAGCAGTACTTC.

This clonotype was seen more than once but under ten times. The chain employs TRBV7-2 and TRBJ2-1; TRBD2 matches at 8 bases. The ends lost 7 bases at V and 12 bases at J; junction bases unmatched: 17. The germline CDR1 and CDR2 sequences are SGHTA and FQGNSA. The CDR3 consists of 15 residues. The CDR3 spells CASTITGTRSYGQFF. The DNA of the CDR3 is TGTGCCAGCACCATTACCGGGACTAGATCTTACGGGCAGTTCTTC. Full variable domain (outside the CDR3, taken from reference TRBV7-2 and TRBJ2-1): GAGVSQSPSNKVTEKGKDVELRCDPISGHTALYWYRQSLGQGLEFLIYFQGNSAPDKSGLPSDRFSAERTGGSVSTLTIQRTQQEDSAVYLCASTITGTRSYGQFFGPGTRLTVL.

This rearrangement joins TRBV10-3 to TRBJ2-7; 14 nucleotides align to TRBD2. There are 15 residues in the CDR3. In germline, CDR1 is ENHRY, CDR2 SYGVKD. Germline trimming cut 6 bases from V and 0 bases from J; bases unmatched to any gene: 1. CDR3 nucleotides: TGTGCCATCAGGGGACTAGCGGGGGTCTCCTACGAGCAGTACTTC. It translates to CAIRGLAGVSYEQYF.

This clonotype was detected a few times. This chain joins TRBV12-3 or TRBV12-4 and TRBJ2-7; a possible D gene is TRBD2 (5 bases). The better agreement between TRBJ2-5 and the DNA end casts doubt on the J call. This CDR3 is built from 13 residues. CDR3 bases: TGTGCCAGCAGTTCGCGGGCCTTTGAGACCCAGTACTTC. Its translation: CASSSRAFETQYF.

The V call is TRBV3-1, the J call TRBJ2-5; no reliable D call. V was clipped by 2 bases and J by 3 bases, with 7 bases between them. The length of the CDR3 is 13 residues. CDR1 is LGHDT and CDR2 is YNNKEL in the germline V gene (reference sequence). The CDR3 region has the DNA TGTGCCAGCAGCCAATACCTGGAAGAGACCCAGTACTTC. It yields the protein CASSQYLEETQYF.

V is TRBV7-9 and J is TRBJ1-2; D is perhaps TRBD1 (5 bases). Germline lookup yields CDR1 SEHNR and CDR2 FQNEAQ (reference sequence). V shed 2 bases and J shed 5 bases, with 18 bases lying between them. The CDR3 loop spans 16 amino acids. The CDR3 DNA is TGTGCCAGCAGCTTATCGGGGCTGCCCTTGGGGTATGGCTACACCTTC. The encoded protein is CASSLSGLPLGYGYTF.

The J gene is TRBJ2-5, the V gene TRBV20-1, with TRBD1 matching 10 bases. V was pared by 6 bases and J by 3 bases, with 7 bases of the junction left unmatched. Germline CDR1 and CDR2: DFQATT and SNEGSKA (reference sequence). This CDR3 is 14 amino acids long. The CDR3 DNA reads TGCAGTGCACCCGACAGGGGGCGCGAAGAGACCCAGTACTTC. Translated: CSAPDRGREETQYF.

The CDR3, as DNA: TGTGCCAGCAGCTTGGAAAAGGCTGGGGCCAACGTCCTGACTTTC. Translated: CASSLEKAGANVLTF. V gene TRBV5-5 combines with J gene TRBJ2-6; D not resolved. This CDR3 spans 15 amino acids. Trimming pared 0 bases from V and 2 bases from J, leaving 6 bases between. Germline V gene sequence: CDR1 SGHKS, CDR2 YYEKEE (reference sequence).

This clonotype came up a few times. The chain is built from TRBV5-1 and TRBJ2-5, with D perhaps TRBD1 (5 bases). Between the trimmed V and J ends, which lost 0 bases and 1 base, there was a span of 10 bases. CDR1 and CDR2 (germline): SGHRS, YFSETQ. The CDR3 runs 15 residues. The CDR3 reads CASSLAVDSQETQYF. CDR3 nucleotides: TGCGCCAGCAGCTTGGCAGTAGACAGCCAAGAGACCCAGTACTTC.

The chain is built from TRBV5-6 and TRBJ2-7, with D tentatively TRBD1 (7 bases). TRBJ2-4 explains the end of the DNA better; the J call may be wrong. The CDR3 extends over 14 amino acids. CDR1 SGHDT and CDR2 YYEEEE come from the germline V gene. This CDR3 reads CASSPAGRQGIQYF. The CDR3 DNA reads as TGTGCCAGCAGCCCGGCGGGGCGACAGGGCATTCAGTACTTC.

This clonotype was found many times. V usage is TRBV20-1 and J usage is TRBJ2-7; TRBD1 matches at 10 bases. The CDR3 consists of 12 residues. The germline V gene encodes CDR1 DFQATT and CDR2 SNEGSKA (reference sequence). The CDR3 DNA is TGCAGCGCCCGGGACAGGGGCTACGAGCAGTACTTC. Amino acids: CSARDRGYEQYF.

The chain has TRBV5-1 and TRBJ2-7; D is possibly TRBD1 (6 bases). The CDR3 extends over 17 amino acids. Germline V gene sequence: CDR1 SGHRS, CDR2 YFSETQ. Trimming took off 0 bases at V and 3 bases at J, with 19 bases between the two ends. CDR3 region: CASSLEGGTPRVYEQYF. Written as DNA, the CDR3 is TGCGCCAGCAGCTTGGAAGGGGGAACCCCTAGAGTCTACGAGCAGTACTTC.

The V call is TRBV12-3 or TRBV12-4, the J call TRBJ2-1; 8 nucleotides line up with TRBD2. The CDR3 contains 16 residues. After removal of 3 bases from V and 0 bases from J, the junction contained 4 bases not matched to a gene. CDR3 region: CASSLAGGISYNEQFF. Written as DNA, the CDR3 is TGTGCCAGCAGTTTGGCGGGGGGCATCTCCTACAATGAGCAGTTCTTC.

V usage is TRBV7-9 and J usage is TRBJ2-1; D is possibly TRBD1 (5 bases). Deletions cut 2 bases from V and 13 bases from J, with 18 bases between. CDR1 SEHNR and CDR2 FQNEAQ come from the germline V gene (reference sequence). The CDR3 totals 14 residues. This CDR3 reads CASSLHRTKETQFF. The CDR3, as DNA: TGTGCCAGCAGCTTACACAGGACGAAAGAGACCCAGTTCTTC.